Following are 9 T cell receptor beta chains from one sample sequenced in a study of cytomegalovirus exposure and HLA in healthy donors. The primer mix had 60 Vbeta and 13 Jbeta primers. TCRdb's copy holds only in-frame clones and misses some; the assay was immunoSEQ multiplex PCR. The sample consists of about 150,000 clones, around 83% of them appearing once. Source material: PBMCs. The receptors here all came from a man in his fifties in good health and CMV-seropositive.

This clone was counted only a few times. This chain joins TRBV7-9 and TRBJ2-5, with TRBD2 identical over 10 bases. CDR1 and CDR2 (germline): SEHNR, FQNEAQ (reference sequence). There are 16 residues in the CDR3. Unmatched junction bases numbered 11, after V lost 5 bases and J lost 5 bases. The CDR3 DNA reads TGTGCCAGCAGCCCGGATAGCGGGGGGTTCGATGAGACCCAGTACTTC. Protein: CASSPDSGGFDETQYF.

This sequence joins TRBV6-1 and TRBJ2-2; TRBD2 matches at 7 bases. From germline, CDR1 is MNHNS and CDR2 SASEGT. CDR3 length: 15 residues. The V and J ends lost 7 bases and 4 bases, in that order; junction bases with no gene match: 9. The CDR3 spells CASKGAGRTTGELFF. CDR3 bases: TGTGCCAGCAAGGGAGCGGGGCGAACCACCGGGGAGCTGTTTTTT.

The gene calls are TRBV6-1 and TRBJ1-5, with D possibly being TRBD1 (5 bases). The germline V gene encodes CDR1 MNHNS and CDR2 SASEGT. V lost 6 bases, J lost 0 bases, and 9 bases lay in between. The length of the CDR3 is 14 residues. Here the CDR3 reads CASRMDNSNQPQHF. CDR3 coding DNA: TGTGCCAGCAGGATGGACAATAGCAATCAGCCCCAGCATTTT.

The V gene is TRBV5-1, the J gene TRBJ2-1, with 10 bases aligning to TRBD2. Trimming removed 2 bases from V and 12 bases from J; junction bases left unmatched: 8. Germline CDR1 reads SGHRS; CDR2 reads YFSETQ. This CDR3 comprises 14 residues. The DNA of the CDR3 is TGCGCCAGCAGCTTCTCTAGCGGGAGCCCCGGGCAGTTCTTC. This codes for CASSFSSGSPGQFF. Based on the CDR3 plus reference TRBV5-1 and TRBJ2-1, the full variable domain is KAGVTQTPRYLIKTRGQQVTLSCSPISGHRSVSWYQQTPGQGLQFLFEYFSETQRNKGNFPGRFSGRQFSNSRSEMNVSTLELGDSALYLCASSFSSGSPGQFFGPGTRLTVL.

Only a few counts were recorded for this clone. The J gene is TRBJ2-3, the V gene TRBV18; TRBD2 agrees at 9 bases. CDR1 and CDR2 from the germline V gene are KGHSH and LQKENI. The CDR3 has 18 amino acids. Trimming took 2 bases from V and 2 from J; bases not matched to a gene: 11. DNA for the CDR3: TGTGCCAGCTCACCAAGGAGACTAGCGGTTTCCCCCACAGATACGCAGTATTTT. This codes for CASSPRRLAVSPTDTQYF.

The chain couples TRBV7-3 to TRBJ1-1; D unclear. Trimming cost V 0 bases and J 3 bases, with 8 bases left between them. The CDR3 is 14 residues long. The V gene's germline CDR1 is SGHTA and CDR2 FQGTGA. The CDR3 loop is CASSLTTGDTEAFF. For the CDR3, the DNA is TGTGCCAGCAGCTTAACCACGGGAGACACTGAAGCTTTCTTT.

The chain employs TRBV11-3 and TRBJ2-7; 7 bases are a match to TRBD2. Germline V gene lookup returns CDR1 SGHNT and CDR2 YENEEA. This CDR3 comprises 16 residues. With V trimmed by 5 bases and J by 2 bases, 12 bases remained unmatched. Here the CDR3 reads CASSPYASGKPYEQYV. CDR3 nucleotide sequence: TGTGCCAGCAGCCCCTATGCCAGCGGGAAGCCCTACGAGCAGTACGTC.

V is TRBV5-8 and J is TRBJ2-7; TRBD2 might be the D (7 bases). Trimming shortened V by 5 bases and J by 0 bases, and 18 bases separated the two germline ends. The CDR3 length is 16 residues. The V gene's germline CDR1 is SGHTS and CDR2 YDEGEE. The CDR3 region has the DNA TGTGCCAGCAGTCCACGATCCGGGGGGCCCTCCTACGAGCAGTACGTC. As protein: CASSPRSGGPSYEQYV.

CDR3 amino acids: CASSLVGTPKGETQYF. CDR3 sequence (DNA): TGCGCCAGCAGCTTGGTTGGGACTCCTAAGGGGGAGACCCAGTACTTC. The rearrangement joins TRBV5-1 to TRBJ2-5; a possible D gene is TRBD2 (6 bases). The CDR3 sequence is 16 residues long. V was cut by 0 bases and J by 5 bases, with 17 bases left in between. Germline loops: CDR1 SGHRS, CDR2 YFSETQ.